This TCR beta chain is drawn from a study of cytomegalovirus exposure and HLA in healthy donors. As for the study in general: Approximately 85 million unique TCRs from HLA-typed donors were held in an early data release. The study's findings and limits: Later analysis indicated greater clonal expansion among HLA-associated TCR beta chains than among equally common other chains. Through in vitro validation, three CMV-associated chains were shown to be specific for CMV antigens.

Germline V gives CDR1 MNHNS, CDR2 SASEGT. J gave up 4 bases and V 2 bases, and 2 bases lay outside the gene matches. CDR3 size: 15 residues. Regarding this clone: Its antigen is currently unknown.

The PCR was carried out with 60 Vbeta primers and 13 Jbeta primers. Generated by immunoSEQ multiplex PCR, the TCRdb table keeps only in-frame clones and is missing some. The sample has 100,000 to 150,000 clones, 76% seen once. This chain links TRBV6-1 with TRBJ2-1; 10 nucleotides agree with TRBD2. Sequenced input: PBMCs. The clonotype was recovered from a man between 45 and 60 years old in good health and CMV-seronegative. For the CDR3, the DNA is TGTGCCAGCAGTGAACAGCGGGGGGGTTACAATGAGCAGTTCTTC. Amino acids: CASSEQRGGYNEQFF.